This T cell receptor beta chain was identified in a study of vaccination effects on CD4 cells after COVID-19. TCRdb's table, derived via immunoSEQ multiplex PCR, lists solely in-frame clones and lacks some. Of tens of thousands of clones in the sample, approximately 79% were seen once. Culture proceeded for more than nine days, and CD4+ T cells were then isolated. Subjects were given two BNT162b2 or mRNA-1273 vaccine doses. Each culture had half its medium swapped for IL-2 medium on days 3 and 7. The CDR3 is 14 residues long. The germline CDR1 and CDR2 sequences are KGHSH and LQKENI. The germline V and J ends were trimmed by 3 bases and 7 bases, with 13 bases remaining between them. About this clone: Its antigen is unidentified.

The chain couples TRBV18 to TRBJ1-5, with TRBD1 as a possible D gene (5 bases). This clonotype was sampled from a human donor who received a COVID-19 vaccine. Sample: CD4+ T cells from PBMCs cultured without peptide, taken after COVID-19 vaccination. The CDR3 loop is CASSPPGAGQPQHF. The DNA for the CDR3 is TGTGCCAGCTCACCCCCCGGGGCCGGCCAGCCCCAGCATTTT.